The rows below give T cell receptor beta chains drawn from one sample of a study of T-cell memory formation after mild COVID-19. TCRdb analysed the 5' RACE reads with MiXCR anew, one entry per CDR3 protein. This table holds 120,000 to 150,000 distinct CDR3 sequences, about 5.7% found once. The sequencing sample was made of PBMCs or a T cell subset sorted from them (not recorded which). These receptors were taken from an adult woman who had mild COVID-19 (a few samples of this study predate the infection). Cell type and time point are not known. The CDR3 runs from the conserved cysteine through the conserved F or W. D genes are given only for firm matches. For some rows the clone size is stated as once, few or many, or as a class when expanded; others skip it.

J gene: TRBJ1-3
clone size: few
V gene: TRBV12-3/TRBV12-4
D gene: NA
CDR3 protein: CASSLTGSIGNTIYF
CDR3 DNA: TGTGCCAGCAGTTTAACAGGGTCAATTGGAAACACCATATATTTT

J gene: TRBJ2-1
clone size: NA
V gene: TRBV18
D gene: TRBD1
CDR3 protein: CASSKTGDVAYNEQFF
CDR3 DNA: TGTGCCAGCTCAAAGACAGGGGATGTCGCCTACAATGAGCAGTTCTTC

J gene: TRBJ1-2
clone size: few
V gene: TRBV5-8
D gene: NA
CDR3 protein: CASSYLKRGYTF
CDR3 DNA: TGTGCCAGCAGCTACCTGAAGAGGGGCTACACCTTC

J gene: TRBJ1-5
clone size: NA
V gene: TRBV6-6
D gene: NA
CDR3 protein: CASSYREPSNQPQHF
CDR3 DNA: TGTGCCAGCAGTTACAGGGAACCTAGCAATCAGCCCCAGCATTTT

J gene: TRBJ1-2
clone size: NA
V gene: TRBV12-3/TRBV12-4
D gene: NA
CDR3 protein: CASEEGRGGGYTF
CDR3 DNA: TGTGCCAGCGAAGAGGGCAGGGGTGGTGGCTACACCTTC

J gene: TRBJ1-2
clone size: NA
V gene: TRBV9
D gene: NA
CDR3 protein: CASSPKIQQGGYGYTF
CDR3 DNA: TGTGCCAGCAGCCCGAAGATCCAACAGGGTGGCTATGGCTACACCTTC

J gene: TRBJ2-7
clone size: many
V gene: TRBV11-2
D gene: TRBD2
CDR3 protein: CASSLTSGSRQNYEQYF
CDR3 DNA: TGTGCCAGCAGTTTAACTAGCGGGAGTAGGCAGAACTACGAGCAGTACTTC

J gene: TRBJ2-3
clone size: NA
V gene: TRBV9
D gene: TRBD2
CDR3 protein: CASSVGTSVRDTQYF
CDR3 DNA: TGTGCCAGCAGCGTCGGGACTAGCGTCCGGGATACGCAGTATTTT

J gene: TRBJ1-2
clone size: many
V gene: TRBV12-3/TRBV12-4
D gene: NA
CDR3 protein: CASSPGGNYGYTF
CDR3 DNA: TGTGCCAGCAGTCCGGGGGGCAACTATGGCTACACCTTC

J gene: TRBJ2-2
clone size: few
V gene: TRBV5-6
D gene: NA
CDR3 protein: CASSPDRYPTGELFF
CDR3 DNA: TGTGCCAGCAGCCCCGACAGGTACCCCACCGGGGAGCTGTTTTTT

J gene: TRBJ2-1
clone size: many
V gene: TRBV7-2
D gene: TRBD2
CDR3 protein: CASSLVAGGYNEQFF
CDR3 DNA: TGTGCCAGCAGCTTGGTGGCGGGAGGGTACAATGAGCAGTTCTTC

J gene: TRBJ2-1
clone size: NA
V gene: TRBV27
D gene: NA
CDR3 protein: CASSSSGKQFF
CDR3 DNA: TGTGCCAGCAGTTCCTCGGGGAAGCAGTTCTTC

J gene: TRBJ2-3
clone size: many
V gene: TRBV7-9
D gene: NA
CDR3 protein: CASSPRDGSTDTQYF
CDR3 DNA: TGTGCCAGCAGCCCCCGGGACGGTAGCACAGATACGCAGTATTTT

J gene: TRBJ1-4
clone size: many
V gene: TRBV7-9
D gene: TRBD1
CDR3 protein: CASSLLGQDLTTNEKLFF
CDR3 DNA: TGTGCCAGCAGCCTACTCGGACAGGACCTAACAACTAATGAAAAACTGTTTTTT

J gene: TRBJ1-1
clone size: many
V gene: TRBV7-2
D gene: NA
CDR3 protein: CASSRPGQIEAFF
CDR3 DNA: TGTGCCAGCAGCCGGCCCGGACAGATTGAAGCTTTCTTT

J gene: TRBJ1-1
clone size: many
V gene: TRBV5-1
D gene: NA
CDR3 protein: CASSLDLLGLNTEAFF
CDR3 DNA: TGCGCCAGCAGCTTGGATCTGCTGGGACTGAACACTGAAGCTTTCTTT

J gene: TRBJ2-5
clone size: many
V gene: TRBV5-1
D gene: TRBD1
CDR3 protein: CASSLLLTGGEETQYF
CDR3 DNA: TGCGCCAGCAGCTTGCTACTGACAGGGGGAGAGGAGACCCAGTACTTC

J gene: TRBJ2-3
clone size: few
V gene: TRBV20-1
D gene: NA
CDR3 protein: CSARVPGADTQYF
CDR3 DNA: TGCAGTGCTAGGGTTCCGGGGGCAGATACGCAGTATTTT

J gene: TRBJ1-1
clone size: NA
V gene: TRBV3-1
D gene: NA
CDR3 protein: CASSRAQRQQAFF
CDR3 DNA: TGTGCCAGCAGCCGGGCCCAGAGACAGCAGGCTTTCTTT

J gene: TRBJ2-1
clone size: many
V gene: TRBV5-1
D gene: NA
CDR3 protein: CASSPDRGYNEQFF
CDR3 DNA: TGCGCCAGCAGCCCGGATAGGGGGTACAATGAGCAGTTCTTC

J gene: TRBJ2-5
clone size: many
V gene: TRBV4-1
D gene: NA
CDR3 protein: CASSQDMTSPETQYF
CDR3 DNA: TGCGCCAGCAGCCAAGATATGACTAGTCCAGAGACCCAGTACTTC

J gene: TRBJ2-2
clone size: few
V gene: TRBV2
D gene: TRBD2
CDR3 protein: CASKGTSGSTGELFF
CDR3 DNA: TGTGCCAGCAAGGGGACTAGCGGGAGTACCGGGGAGCTGTTTTTT

J gene: TRBJ1-1
clone size: many
V gene: TRBV4-2
D gene: NA
CDR3 protein: CASSQGRVNTEAFF
CDR3 DNA: TGTGCCAGCAGCCAAGGACGGGTGAACACTGAAGCTTTCTTT

J gene: TRBJ2-7
clone size: NA
V gene: TRBV12-3/TRBV12-4
D gene: NA
CDR3 protein: CASSFENGPYEQYF
CDR3 DNA: TGTGCCAGCAGTTTTGAAAATGGCCCTTACGAGCAGTACTTC

J gene: TRBJ2-5
clone size: NA
V gene: TRBV2
D gene: NA
CDR3 protein: CASSGAVQETQYF
CDR3 DNA: TGTGCCAGCAGTGGGGCGGTTCAAGAGACCCAGTACTTC

J gene: TRBJ1-1
clone size: NA
V gene: TRBV20-1
D gene: NA
CDR3 protein: CSARLGGRVNTEAFF
CDR3 DNA: TGCAGTGCTAGACTGGGGGGCAGGGTAAACACTGAAGCTTTCTTT

J gene: TRBJ1-2
clone size: many
V gene: TRBV5-1
D gene: NA
CDR3 protein: CASSLARGGGYTF
CDR3 DNA: TGCGCCAGCAGCCTGGCAAGGGGAGGCGGCTACACCTTC

J gene: TRBJ2-6
clone size: few
V gene: TRBV15
D gene: NA
CDR3 protein: CATSSPQTRANVLTF
CDR3 DNA: TGTGCCACCAGCAGCCCCCAGACACGGGCCAACGTCCTGACTTTC

J gene: TRBJ2-5
clone size: many
V gene: TRBV20-1
D gene: TRBD2
CDR3 protein: CSASKGGRVETQYF
CDR3 DNA: TGCAGTGCTAGCAAGGGCGGGAGGGTGGAGACCCAGTACTTC

J gene: TRBJ1-2
clone size: many
V gene: TRBV5-5
D gene: NA
CDR3 protein: CASSSGGSNYGYTF
CDR3 DNA: TGTGCCAGCAGCTCAGGCGGTTCTAACTATGGCTACACCTTC

J gene: TRBJ2-3
clone size: many
V gene: TRBV20-1
D gene: TRBD2
CDR3 protein: CSARAWGTSGSTDTQYF
CDR3 DNA: TGCAGTGCTAGAGCCTGGGGGACTAGCGGGAGCACAGATACGCAGTATTTT

J gene: TRBJ1-6
clone size: few
V gene: TRBV4-2
D gene: NA
CDR3 protein: CASSQVFSSYNSPLHF
CDR3 DNA: TGTGCCAGCAGCCAAGTCTTCAGCTCCTATAATTCACCCCTCCACTTT

J gene: TRBJ2-1
clone size: many
V gene: TRBV20-1
D gene: NA
CDR3 protein: CSARGSFSYNEQFF
CDR3 DNA: TGCAGTGCTAGAGGAAGTTTTTCCTACAATGAGCAGTTCTTC

J gene: TRBJ2-2
clone size: NA
V gene: TRBV3-1
D gene: NA
CDR3 protein: CASSLRGSGELFF
CDR3 DNA: TGTGCCAGCAGCCTACGGGGGTCCGGGGAGCTGTTTTTT

J gene: TRBJ1-1
clone size: NA
V gene: TRBV29-1
D gene: NA
CDR3 protein: CSVTPSTTEAFF
CDR3 DNA: TGCAGCGTTACCCCCAGCACGACTGAAGCTTTCTTT

J gene: TRBJ1-1
clone size: NA
V gene: TRBV7-9
D gene: NA
CDR3 protein: CASGGGLNTEAFF
CDR3 DNA: TGTGCCAGCGGAGGAGGCCTGAACACTGAAGCTTTCTTT

J gene: TRBJ2-2
clone size: NA
V gene: TRBV29-1
D gene: NA
CDR3 protein: CSVEDLGQRNTGELFF
CDR3 DNA: TGCAGCGTTGAAGATCTAGGACAGCGCAACACCGGGGAGCTGTTTTTT

J gene: TRBJ2-3
clone size: many
V gene: TRBV9
D gene: TRBD2
CDR3 protein: CASSVATASGGATDTQYF
CDR3 DNA: TGTGCCAGCAGCGTAGCTACTGCTAGCGGGGGGGCCACAGATACGCAGTATTTT

J gene: TRBJ2-5
clone size: many
V gene: TRBV6-5
D gene: TRBD1
CDR3 protein: CASSWTGETQYF
CDR3 DNA: TGTGCCAGCAGTTGGACAGGAGAGACCCAGTACTTC

J gene: TRBJ2-1
clone size: many
V gene: TRBV5-1
D gene: NA
CDR3 protein: CASSLRVSGTYNEQFF
CDR3 DNA: TGCGCCAGCAGCTTGCGGGTTAGTGGGACCTACAATGAGCAGTTCTTC

J gene: TRBJ1-1
clone size: NA
V gene: TRBV20-1
D gene: NA
CDR3 protein: CSARARTGRTEAFF
CDR3 DNA: TGCAGTGCTAGAGCCCGTACAGGGAGGACTGAAGCTTTCTTT

J gene: TRBJ2-3
clone size: many
V gene: TRBV11-1
D gene: NA
CDR3 protein: CASSPPYTDTQYF
CDR3 DNA: TGTGCCAGCAGCCCCCCATACACAGATACGCAGTATTTT

J gene: TRBJ2-7
clone size: few
V gene: TRBV6-5
D gene: TRBD1
CDR3 protein: CASSPPGQGRYEQYF
CDR3 DNA: TGTGCCAGCAGTCCGCCGGGACAGGGACGCTACGAGCAGTACTTC

J gene: TRBJ2-2
clone size: many
V gene: TRBV2
D gene: NA
CDR3 protein: CASSVKNTGELFF
CDR3 DNA: TGTGCCAGCAGTGTAAAGAACACCGGGGAGCTGTTTTTT

J gene: TRBJ1-1
clone size: NA
V gene: TRBV7-8
D gene: NA
CDR3 protein: CASNLRGDKRVTEAFF
CDR3 DNA: TGTGCCAGCAACCTTAGAGGGGACAAGAGGGTCACTGAAGCTTTCTTT

J gene: TRBJ1-2
clone size: many
V gene: TRBV5-1
D gene: TRBD1
CDR3 protein: CASNHGTGNYGYTF
CDR3 DNA: TGCGCCAGCAACCACGGGACAGGGAACTATGGCTACACCTTC

J gene: TRBJ2-7
clone size: few
V gene: TRBV2
D gene: NA
CDR3 protein: CASSGSAGPYEQYF
CDR3 DNA: TGTGCCAGCAGTGGTAGTGCGGGACCCTACGAGCAGTACTTC

J gene: TRBJ2-7
clone size: many
V gene: TRBV4-3
D gene: NA
CDR3 protein: CASSQAIRTYEQYF
CDR3 DNA: TGCGCCAGCAGCCAAGCAATCAGGACCTACGAGCAGTACTTC

J gene: TRBJ2-7
clone size: few
V gene: TRBV7-9
D gene: NA
CDR3 protein: CASSLEGPSEQYF
CDR3 DNA: TGTGCCAGCAGCTTAGAAGGTCCTAGCGAGCAGTACTTC

J gene: TRBJ2-1
clone size: many
V gene: TRBV4-3
D gene: TRBD2
CDR3 protein: CASSQANPGLAGIDEQFF
CDR3 DNA: TGCGCCAGCAGCCAGGCAAACCCGGGACTAGCGGGTATAGATGAGCAGTTCTTC

J gene: TRBJ2-7
clone size: NA
V gene: TRBV5-5
D gene: NA
CDR3 protein: CASSLEVVVYEQYF
CDR3 DNA: TGTGCCAGCAGCTTGGAGGTCGTTGTGTACGAGCAGTACTTC

J gene: TRBJ2-1
clone size: few
V gene: TRBV7-2
D gene: TRBD2
CDR3 protein: CASSVRTSGVNEQFF
CDR3 DNA: TGTGCCAGCAGTGTTCGGACTAGCGGTGTTAATGAGCAGTTCTTC

J gene: TRBJ2-7
clone size: few
V gene: TRBV7-8
D gene: NA
CDR3 protein: CASSLEARSYEQYF
CDR3 DNA: TGTGCCAGCAGCTTAGAAGCCAGGTCCTACGAGCAGTACTTC

J gene: TRBJ2-5
clone size: NA
V gene: TRBV7-2
D gene: TRBD1
CDR3 protein: CASSLPNRGETQYF
CDR3 DNA: TGTGCCAGCAGCTTACCTAACAGGGGAGAGACCCAGTACTTC

J gene: TRBJ2-2
clone size: many
V gene: TRBV7-9
D gene: NA
CDR3 protein: CASSLLEKRLNTGELFF
CDR3 DNA: TGTGCCAGCAGCTTACTGGAGAAAAGGTTGAACACCGGGGAGCTGTTTTTT